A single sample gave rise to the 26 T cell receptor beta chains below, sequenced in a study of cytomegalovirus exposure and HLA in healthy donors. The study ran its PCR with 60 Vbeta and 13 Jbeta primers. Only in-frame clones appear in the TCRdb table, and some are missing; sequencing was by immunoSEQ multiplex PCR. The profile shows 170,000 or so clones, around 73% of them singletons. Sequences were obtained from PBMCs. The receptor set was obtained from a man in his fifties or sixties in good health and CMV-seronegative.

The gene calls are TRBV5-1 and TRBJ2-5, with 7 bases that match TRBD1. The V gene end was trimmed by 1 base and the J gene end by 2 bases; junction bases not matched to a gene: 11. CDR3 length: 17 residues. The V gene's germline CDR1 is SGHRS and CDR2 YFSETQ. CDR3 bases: TGCGCCAGCAGCTTGCGCCGGGACAGCTTCGGGCAAGAGACCCAGTACTTC. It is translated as CASSLRRDSFGQETQYF.

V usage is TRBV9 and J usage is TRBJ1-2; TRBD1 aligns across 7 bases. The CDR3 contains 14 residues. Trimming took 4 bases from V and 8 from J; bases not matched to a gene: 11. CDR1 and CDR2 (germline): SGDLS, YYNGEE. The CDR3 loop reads CASSTQGPLVGYTF. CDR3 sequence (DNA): TGTGCCAGCAGCACACAGGGGCCGCTGGTGGGCTACACCTTC.

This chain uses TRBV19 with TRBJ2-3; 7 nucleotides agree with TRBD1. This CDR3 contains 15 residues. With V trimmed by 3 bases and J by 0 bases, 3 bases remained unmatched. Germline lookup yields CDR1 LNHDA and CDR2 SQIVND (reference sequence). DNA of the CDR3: TGTGCCAGTAGTATCACAGGGGCTAGCACAGATACGCAGTATTTT. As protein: CASSITGASTDTQYF.

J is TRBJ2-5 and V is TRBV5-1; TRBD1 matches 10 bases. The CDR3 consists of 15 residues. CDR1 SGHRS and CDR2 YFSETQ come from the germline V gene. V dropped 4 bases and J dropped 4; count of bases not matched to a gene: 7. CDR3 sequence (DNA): TGCGCCAGCAGCACGGGACAGGGGAGGATAGAGACCCAGTACTTC. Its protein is CASSTGQGRIETQYF.

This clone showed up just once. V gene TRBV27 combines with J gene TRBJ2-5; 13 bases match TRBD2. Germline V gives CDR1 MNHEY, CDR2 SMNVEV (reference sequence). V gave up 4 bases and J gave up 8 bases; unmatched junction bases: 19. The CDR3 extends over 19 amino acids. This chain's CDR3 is CASSYTGTSGTRRKETQYF. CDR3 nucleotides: TGTGCCAGCAGTTATACCGGGACTAGCGGGACCCGGCGTAAGGAAACCCAGTACTTC.

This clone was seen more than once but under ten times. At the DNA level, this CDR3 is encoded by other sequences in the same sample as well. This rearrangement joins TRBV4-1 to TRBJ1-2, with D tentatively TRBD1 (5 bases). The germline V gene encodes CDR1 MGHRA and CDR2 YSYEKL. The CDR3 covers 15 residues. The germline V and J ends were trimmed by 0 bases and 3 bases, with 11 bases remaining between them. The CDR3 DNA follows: TGCGCCAGCAGCCAAGACCCCGGGACTGACTATGGCTACACCTTC. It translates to CASSQDPGTDYGYTF.

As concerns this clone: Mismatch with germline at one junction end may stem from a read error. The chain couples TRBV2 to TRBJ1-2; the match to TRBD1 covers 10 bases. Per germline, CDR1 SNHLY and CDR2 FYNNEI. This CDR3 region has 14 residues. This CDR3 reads CASSEWGTGDGYPF. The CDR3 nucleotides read TGTGCCAGCAGTGAATGGGGGACAGGGGATGGCTACCCCTTC.

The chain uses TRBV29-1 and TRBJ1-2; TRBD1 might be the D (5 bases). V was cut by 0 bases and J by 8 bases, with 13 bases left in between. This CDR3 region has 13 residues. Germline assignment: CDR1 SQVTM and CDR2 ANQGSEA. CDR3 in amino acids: CSVEERGLGGYTF. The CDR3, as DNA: TGCAGCGTTGAAGAAAGGGGCTTAGGAGGCTACACCTTC. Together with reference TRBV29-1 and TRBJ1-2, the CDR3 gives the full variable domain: SAVISQKPSRDICQRGTSLTIQCQVDSQVTMMFWYRQQPGQSLTLIATANQGSEATYESGFVIDKFPISRPNLTFSTLTVSNMSPEDSSIYLCSVEERGLGGYTFGSGTRLTVV.

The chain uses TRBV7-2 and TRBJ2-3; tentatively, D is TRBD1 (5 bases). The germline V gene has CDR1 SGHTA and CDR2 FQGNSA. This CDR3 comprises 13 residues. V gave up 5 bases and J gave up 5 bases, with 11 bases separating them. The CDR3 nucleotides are TGTGCCAGCAGCAACAGACAGATAGATACGCAGTATTTT. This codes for CASSNRQIDTQYF. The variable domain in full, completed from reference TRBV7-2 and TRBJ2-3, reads GAGVSQSPSNKVTEKGKDVELRCDPISGHTALYWYRQSLGQGLEFLIYFQGNSAPDKSGLPSDRFSAERTGGSVSTLTIQRTQQEDSAVYLCASSNRQIDTQYFGPGTRLTVL.

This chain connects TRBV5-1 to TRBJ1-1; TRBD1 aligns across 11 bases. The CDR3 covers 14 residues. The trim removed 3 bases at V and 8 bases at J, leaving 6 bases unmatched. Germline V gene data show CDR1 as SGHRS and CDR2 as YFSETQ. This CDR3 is CASSSPGTGGEAFF. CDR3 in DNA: TGCGCCAGCAGCTCGCCGGGGACAGGGGGGGAAGCTTTCTTT.

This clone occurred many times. CDR3 nucleotides: TGTGCCAGCAGCTCAGAGACAGGGAAAGGGAGTGGCTACACCTTC. Its translation: CASSSETGKGSGYTF. This chain connects TRBV5-6 to TRBJ1-2, with 7 positions matching TRBD1. J was trimmed by 7 bases and V by 3 bases; bases with no gene match: 12. CDR1 and CDR2 (germline): SGHDT, YYEEEE. The CDR3 length is 15 residues.

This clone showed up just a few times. The CDR3 sequence is CASSFGEGNTIYF. In DNA form, the CDR3 reads TGTGCCAGCAGCTTCGGGGAAGGAAACACCATATATTTT. This chain joins TRBV11-2 and TRBJ1-3; no definite D call. The CDR3 length is 13 residues. V lost 3 bases and J lost 4, with 7 bases in between. Germline CDR1 reads SGHAT; CDR2 reads FQNNGV.

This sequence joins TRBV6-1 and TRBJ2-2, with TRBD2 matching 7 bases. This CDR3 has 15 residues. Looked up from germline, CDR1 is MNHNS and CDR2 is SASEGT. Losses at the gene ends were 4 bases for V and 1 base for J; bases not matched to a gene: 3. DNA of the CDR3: TGTGCCAGCAGTGTAGCTAGCGGGAACACCGGGGAGCTGTTTTTT. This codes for CASSVASGNTGELFF.

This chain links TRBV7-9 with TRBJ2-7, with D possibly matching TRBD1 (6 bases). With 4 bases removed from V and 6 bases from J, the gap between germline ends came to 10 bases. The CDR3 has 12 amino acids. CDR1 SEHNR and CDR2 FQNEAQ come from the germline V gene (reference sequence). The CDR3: CASSSGGVEQYF. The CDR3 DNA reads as TGTGCCAGCAGCTCTGGGGGCGTCGAGCAGTACTTC.

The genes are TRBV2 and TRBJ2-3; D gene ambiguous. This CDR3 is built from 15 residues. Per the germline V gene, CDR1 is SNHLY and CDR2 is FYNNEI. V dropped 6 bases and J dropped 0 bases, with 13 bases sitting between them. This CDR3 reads CASRRRSSSTDTQYF. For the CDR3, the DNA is TGTGCCAGCAGACGACGGAGTTCTAGCACAGATACGCAGTATTTT.

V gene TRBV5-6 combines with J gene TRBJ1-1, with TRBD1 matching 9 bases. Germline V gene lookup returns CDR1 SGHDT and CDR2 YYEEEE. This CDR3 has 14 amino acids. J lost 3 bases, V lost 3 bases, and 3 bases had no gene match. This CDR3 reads CASSSDRGDTEAFF. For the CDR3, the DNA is TGTGCCAGCAGCTCCGACAGGGGGGACACTGAAGCTTTCTTT.

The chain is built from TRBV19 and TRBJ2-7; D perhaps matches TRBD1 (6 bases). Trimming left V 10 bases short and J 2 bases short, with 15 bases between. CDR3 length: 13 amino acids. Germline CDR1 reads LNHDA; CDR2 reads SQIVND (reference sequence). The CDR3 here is CATGGTSTYEQYF. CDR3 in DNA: TGTGCCACTGGGGGCACCTCGACCTACGAGCAGTACTTC.

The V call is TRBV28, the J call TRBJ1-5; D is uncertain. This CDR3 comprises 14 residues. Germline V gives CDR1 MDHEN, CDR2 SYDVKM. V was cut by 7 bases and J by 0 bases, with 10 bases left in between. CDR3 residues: CASMGANSNQPQHF. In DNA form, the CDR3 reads TGTGCCAGCATGGGCGCTAATAGCAATCAGCCCCAGCATTTT.

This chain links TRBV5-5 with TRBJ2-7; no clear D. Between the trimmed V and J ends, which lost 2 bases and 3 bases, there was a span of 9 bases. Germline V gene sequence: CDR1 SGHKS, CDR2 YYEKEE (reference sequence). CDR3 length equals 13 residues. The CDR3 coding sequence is TGTGCCAGCAGCTTAGAGGCCCACTACGAGCAGTACTTC. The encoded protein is CASSLEAHYEQYF.

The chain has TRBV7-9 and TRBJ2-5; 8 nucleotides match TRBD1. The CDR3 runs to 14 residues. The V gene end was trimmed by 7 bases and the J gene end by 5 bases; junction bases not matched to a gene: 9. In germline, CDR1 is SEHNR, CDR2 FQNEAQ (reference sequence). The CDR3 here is CASTQTGVEETQYF. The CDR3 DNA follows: TGTGCCAGCACCCAGACAGGGGTGGAGGAGACCCAGTACTTC. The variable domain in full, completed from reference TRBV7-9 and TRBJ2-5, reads DTGVSQNPRHKITKRGQNVTFRCDPISEHNRLYWYRQTLGQGPEFLTYFQNEAQLEKSRLLSDRFSAERPKGSFSTLEIQRTEQGDSAMYLCASTQTGVEETQYFGPGTRLLVL.

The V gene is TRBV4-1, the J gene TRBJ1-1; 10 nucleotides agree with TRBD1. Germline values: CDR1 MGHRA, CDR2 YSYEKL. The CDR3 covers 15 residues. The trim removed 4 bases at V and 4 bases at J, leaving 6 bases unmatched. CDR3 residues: CASSLIRTGGTEAFF. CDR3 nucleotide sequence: TGCGCCAGCAGCCTTATTCGGACAGGGGGCACTGAAGCTTTCTTT.

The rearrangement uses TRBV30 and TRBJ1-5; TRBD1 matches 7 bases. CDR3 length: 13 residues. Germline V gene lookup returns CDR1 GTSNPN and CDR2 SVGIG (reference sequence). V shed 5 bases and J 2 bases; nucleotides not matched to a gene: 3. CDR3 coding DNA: TGTGCCTGGGATACAGGGGGCAATCAGCCCCAGCATTTT. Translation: CAWDTGGNQPQHF.

The CDR3 coding sequence is TGTGCCAGTCGACAGGGCGGGGACAATGAGCAGTTCTTC. Translated, it gives CASRQGGDNEQFF. The chain uses TRBV19 and TRBJ2-1; D possibly corresponds to TRBD1 (7 bases). Germline V lookup: CDR1 LNHDA, CDR2 SQIVND (reference sequence). Trimming cost V 8 bases and J 5 bases, with 13 bases left between them. The CDR3 runs 13 residues.

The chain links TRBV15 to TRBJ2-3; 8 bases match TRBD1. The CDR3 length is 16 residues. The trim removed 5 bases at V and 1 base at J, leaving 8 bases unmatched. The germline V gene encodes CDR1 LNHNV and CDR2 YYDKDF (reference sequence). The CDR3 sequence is CATSGRRTGRTDTQYF. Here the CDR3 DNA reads TGTGCCACCAGCGGGAGGCGGACAGGGCGCACAGATACGCAGTATTTT.

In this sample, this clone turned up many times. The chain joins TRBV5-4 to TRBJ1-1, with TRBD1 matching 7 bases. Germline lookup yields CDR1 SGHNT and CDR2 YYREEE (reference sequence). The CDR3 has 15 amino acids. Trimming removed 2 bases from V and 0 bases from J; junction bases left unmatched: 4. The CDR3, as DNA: TGTGCCAGCAGCTTTGCGGGACAGTTGAACACTGAAGCTTTCTTT. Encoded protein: CASSFAGQLNTEAFF.

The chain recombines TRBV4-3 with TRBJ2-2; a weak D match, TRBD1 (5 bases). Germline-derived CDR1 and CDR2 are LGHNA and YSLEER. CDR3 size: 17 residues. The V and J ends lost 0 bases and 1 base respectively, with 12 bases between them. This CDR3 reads CASSQDRVSGNTGELFF. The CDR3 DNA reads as TGCGCCAGCAGCCAAGACAGGGTTAGTGGGAACACCGGGGAGCTGTTTTTT.